The clone carrying this TCR beta chain has only a few counts. Using its own MiXCR run on the RT-PCR reads, TCRdb lists one record per CDR3 protein. The sample contains under 200,000 distinct CDR3 sequences, 10% to 15% of which appear only once. V lost 5 bases and J lost 3; bases outside the gene matches: 8. The CDR3 totals 16 residues. Germline V gene sequence: CDR1 SGHAT, CDR2 FQNNGV. The entry originates in a study of response to subunit inactivated influenza vaccine. The sample was also reused in another study, on T cells expressing NK-cell markers. That report adds: Libraries used 5'RACE template switching adding universal primer site and UMIs. One of eight sequenced donors was HCMV-seronegative; the other seven were seropositive.

The sample in question was CD8+ T cells sorted from PBMCs, obtained approximately 12 days after vaccination. This sequence joins TRBV11-2 and TRBJ1-3; 9 nucleotides match TRBD1. This receptor was obtained from a man aged 50-59 years who received an inactivated influenza vaccine. The CDR3 nucleotides read TGTGCCAGCAGCCCCAGACAGGGGGTGGTTGGAAACACCATATATTTT. It is translated as CASSPRQGVVGNTIYF.